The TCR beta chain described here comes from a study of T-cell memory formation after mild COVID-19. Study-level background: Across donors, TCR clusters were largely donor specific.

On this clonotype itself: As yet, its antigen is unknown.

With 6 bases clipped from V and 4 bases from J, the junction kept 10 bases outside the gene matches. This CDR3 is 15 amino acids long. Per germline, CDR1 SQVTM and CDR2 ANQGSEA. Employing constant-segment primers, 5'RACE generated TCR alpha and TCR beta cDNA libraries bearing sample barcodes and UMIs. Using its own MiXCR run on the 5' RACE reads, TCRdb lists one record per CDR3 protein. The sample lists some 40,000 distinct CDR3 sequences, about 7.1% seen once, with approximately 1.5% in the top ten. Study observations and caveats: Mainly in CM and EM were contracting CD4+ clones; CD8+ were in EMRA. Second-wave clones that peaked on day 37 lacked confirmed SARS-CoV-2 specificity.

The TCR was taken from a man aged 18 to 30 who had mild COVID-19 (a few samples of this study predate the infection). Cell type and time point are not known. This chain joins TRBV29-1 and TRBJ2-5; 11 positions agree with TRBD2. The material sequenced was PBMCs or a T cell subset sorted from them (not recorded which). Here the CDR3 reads CSVPGLAGGGETQYF. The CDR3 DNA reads TGCAGCGTCCCCGGGCTAGCGGGGGGAGGAGAGACCCAGTACTTC.